The 16 T cell receptor beta chains presented below share a single source sample, sequenced in a study of shared clonotypes between healthy human individuals. Data came from immunoSEQ multiplex PCR; TCRdb stores just in-frame clones and leaves some out. Of 2 million to 2.5 million clones listed, approximately 96% were seen once; the top ten hold roughly 0.13%. Sequencing input: naive CD4+ T cells sorted from blood. Regarding subset: CD45RA+ positively selected. The receptors shown here come from a man between 18 and 29 years old in good health.

The rearrangement links TRBV6-5 to TRBJ2-7, with D perhaps TRBD1 (5 bases). Germline assignment: CDR1 MNHEY and CDR2 SVGAGI. Trimming cost V 5 bases and J 0 bases, with 8 bases left between them. The CDR3 has 13 residues. CDR3 DNA: TGTGCCAGCAGTACCACAGGCTCCTACGAGCAGTACTTC. Residues: CASSTTGSYEQYF.

A few counts support this clone. The V gene is TRBV6-1, the J gene TRBJ1-3, with a possible D match to TRBD1 (5 bases). The germline gives CDR1 MNHNS, CDR2 SASEGT. The CDR3 spans 15 residues. Trimming removed 4 bases from V and 4 bases from J, with 14 bases in between. As DNA, the CDR3 is TGTGCCAGCAGTGCAGGGAGGGGAAGAGGAAACACCATATATTTT. Translating it yields CASSAGRGRGNTIYF.

The V call is TRBV18, the J call TRBJ1-6; the D gene is possibly TRBD1 (5 bases). Trimming stripped 4 bases from V and 9 bases from J, with 16 bases between. Germline values: CDR1 KGHSH, CDR2 LQKENI. This CDR3 spans 15 amino acids. CDR3: CASSLGHAVSSPLHF. CDR3 coding DNA: TGTGCCAGCTCACTTGGACACGCCGTGAGTTCACCCCTCCACTTT.

This clone has only one observation. This chain connects TRBV28 to TRBJ2-2; 13 bases align to TRBD2. Germline V gene data show CDR1 as MDHEN and CDR2 as SYDVKM. The junction had 7 bases not matched to a gene; V was cut back by 2 bases and J by 4 bases. CDR3 length equals 18 residues. The CDR3 here is CASSLPLGLAGVTGELFF. The CDR3 DNA is TGTGCCAGCAGTTTACCCCTAGGACTAGCGGGGGTCACCGGGGAGCTGTTTTTT.

The V call is TRBV10-1, the J call TRBJ2-2; the D is unclear. The CDR3 totals 15 residues. Germline V gene sequence: CDR1 WNHNN, CDR2 SYGVQD (reference sequence). V was shortened by 4 bases and J by 2 bases, with 11 bases between the two germline ends. The CDR3, as DNA: TGCGCCAGCAGTGCCGGGCTACATAACACCGGGGAGCTGTTTTTT. This translates into CASSAGLHNTGELFF.

This clone has only a few counts. This sequence joins TRBV10-1 and TRBJ2-7, with unresolved D. V was cut by 3 bases and J by 4 bases, with 7 bases left in between. Per the germline V gene, CDR1 is WNHNN and CDR2 is SYGVQD (reference sequence). CDR3 length: 12 residues. As DNA, the CDR3 is TGCGCCAGCAGTGAATCGCAGTACGAGCAGTACTTC. This encodes CASSESQYEQYF.

This clone was seen a single time. The chain joins TRBV6-1 to TRBJ2-1; 9 positions match TRBD1. This CDR3 contains 15 residues. J gave up 4 bases and V 6 bases, and 7 bases lay outside the gene matches. From germline, CDR1 is MNHNS and CDR2 SASEGT. The DNA of the CDR3 is TGTGCCAGCAGCCCCGACAGGGGGTTTTACAATGAGCAGTTCTTC. It yields the protein CASSPDRGFYNEQFF.

The rearrangement links TRBV27 to TRBJ1-3; TRBD1 might be the D (6 bases). In germline, CDR1 is MNHEY, CDR2 SMNVEV (reference sequence). V lost 6 bases and J lost 0, with 15 bases in between. This CDR3 has 16 residues. The CDR3 sequence is CASRLTGLPSGNTIYF. The CDR3 nucleotides read TGTGCCAGCAGACTCACAGGGCTCCCCTCTGGAAACACCATATATTTT.

To note about this clone: Different DNA sequences within this sample yield the same CDR3. The chain employs TRBV5-1 and TRBJ1-2; tentatively, D is TRBD1 (5 bases). CDR3 length: 13 residues. Trimming pared 4 bases from V and 2 bases from J, leaving 9 bases between. Germline V gene data show CDR1 as SGHRS and CDR2 as YFSETQ. CDR3 residues: CASSPGGNYGYTF. The CDR3 DNA sequence: TGCGCCAGCAGCCCTGGGGGAAACTATGGCTACACCTTC. Full variable domain (outside the CDR3, taken from reference TRBV5-1 and TRBJ1-2): KAGVTQTPRYLIKTRGQQVTLSCSPISGHRSVSWYQQTPGQGLQFLFEYFSETQRNKGNFPGRFSGRQFSNSRSEMNVSTLELGDSALYLCASSPGGNYGYTFGSGTRLTVV.

This chain links TRBV5-1 with TRBJ2-3, with TRBD2 matching over 7 bases. CDR1 is SGHRS, CDR2 YFSETQ, per germline. The V gene end was trimmed by 3 bases and the J gene end by 2 bases; junction bases not matched to a gene: 6. The CDR3 extends over 15 amino acids. The CDR3 reads CASSWGGLTTDTQYF. In DNA, the CDR3 is TGCGCCAGCAGCTGGGGGGGACTCACCACAGATACGCAGTATTTT.

The genes are TRBV2 and TRBJ2-2; D is unclear. V lost 4 bases, J lost 8 bases, and 11 bases lay in between. CDR1 SNHLY and CDR2 FYNNEI come from the germline V gene. This CDR3 region has 13 residues. CDR3 nucleotide sequence: TGTGCCAGCAGTGGGGCTAACTCGGGGGAGCTGTTTTTT. Its protein is CASSGANSGELFF.

The chain recombines TRBV5-5 with TRBJ2-3, with TRBD2 as a possible D gene (5 bases). The V and J ends lost 6 bases and 2 bases respectively, with 16 bases between them. The germline gives CDR1 SGHKS, CDR2 YYEKEE (reference sequence). The CDR3 length is 15 residues. The CDR3 nucleotides are TGTGCCAGCACTGCGGAGGCGCAGTCCACAGATACGCAGTATTTT. Protein sequence: CASTAEAQSTDTQYF.

The chain links TRBV6-5 to TRBJ1-2; no clear D gene. This CDR3 is built from 12 residues. Germline CDR1 and CDR2: MNHEY and SVGAGI. Trimming took off 0 bases at V and 8 bases at J, with 7 bases between the two ends. The CDR3 coding sequence is TGTGCCAGCAGTTACTCGCGTCAAGGCTACACCTTC. Translated: CASSYSRQGYTF.

V and J are TRBV5-1 and TRBJ1-4; TRBD1 agrees at 8 bases. Germline loops: CDR1 SGHRS, CDR2 YFSETQ. CDR3 length: 17 residues. With V trimmed by 0 bases and J by 1 base, 5 bases remained unmatched. The CDR3 here is CASSLGQGAITNEKLFF. For the CDR3, the DNA is TGCGCCAGCAGCTTGGGTCAGGGGGCAATAACTAATGAAAAACTGTTTTTT.

Comment on this clone: The sample carries other DNA sequences with the same CDR3. The chain has TRBV6-5 and TRBJ2-7, with TRBD1 matching 7 bases. The germline gives CDR1 MNHEY, CDR2 SVGAGI. The V gene end was trimmed by 5 bases and the J gene end by 2 bases; junction bases not matched to a gene: 3. This CDR3 is built from 13 residues. The CDR3 nucleotides are TGTGCCAGCAGTCGACAGGGCACCTACGAGCAGTACTTC. Its protein product is CASSRQGTYEQYF.

The chain links TRBV4-3 to TRBJ1-2; D might be TRBD1 (6 bases). Trimming shortened V by 0 bases and J by 5 bases, and 16 bases separated the two germline ends. The V gene's germline CDR1 is LGHNA and CDR2 YSLEER. CDR3 length: 16 residues. The CDR3 DNA is TGCGCCAGCAGCCAAGACACCACTGGACAGATATATGGCTACACCTTC. It codes for CASSQDTTGQIYGYTF.